The source of this T cell receptor beta chain is a study of control samples from healthy donors and cancer patients (dated by TCRdb to the early 2020s). The count of this clone is one. Its antigen remains undetermined. Within one base of it there is no much larger clone, and no base qualities were kept. The library was produced with the immunoSEQ multiplex PCR assay. TCRdb mirrors the immuneACCESS table, restricted to in-frame sequences. Some clones are absent from its copies; in checked studies, under half trace to an unresolved V gene, and the reason for the others is unknown. The sample table records 150,000 to 200,000 clones; 90% to 95% of these occur just once. The top ten hold more than 1.1% of the sample. V is pruned by 2 bases and J by 2 bases, leaving 9 bases of the junction without a gene match. The CDR3 spans 17 residues, from the cysteine through the phenylalanine. This entry keeps only the CDR3 DNA: 51 bases, framed from base 1. CDR1 is given as MNHEY and CDR2 as SMNVEV, both from the germline V gene (reference sequence).

The chain couples TRBV27 to TRBJ2-7; TRBD2 lines up with 10 middle nucleotides. Sample: blood. The sequence was obtained from a man between 18 and 35 years old in good health. Read as DNA, the sequence is TGTGCCAGCAGTTTAGGCCCTCCTAGCGGGGGAGCCTACGAGCAGTACTTC. This codes for CASSLGPPSGGAYEQYF.